This TCR beta chain was profiled in a study of T cells in Graves' hyperthyroidism and ophthalmopathy. Per the germline V gene, CDR1 is LGHNT and CDR2 is FRNRAP. V shed 0 bases and J shed 4 bases, with 5 bases lying between them. This CDR3 is built from 13 residues. RNA transcripts yielded amplified TCR beta CDR3 regions. The study used the HTBI primer set for a first-round RT-PCR of the TCR CDR3. TCRdb reanalysed the multiplex PCR reads using MiXCR and keeps one entry per CDR3 protein. This table holds 300,000 to 450,000 distinct CDR3 sequences, about 15% found once. This clonotype was found many times. PBMCs were sourced from roughly 9.1 ml fresh peripheral blood.

This sequence joins TRBV12-5 and TRBJ2-3; D perhaps matches TRBD2 (5 bases). The receptor's source is a woman aged 25 to 39 with Graves' hyperthyroidism. Sample: blood. The DNA of the CDR3 is TGTGCTAGTGGTTTGGTCGGGGCAGATACGCAGTATTTT. Translated: CASGLVGADTQYF.